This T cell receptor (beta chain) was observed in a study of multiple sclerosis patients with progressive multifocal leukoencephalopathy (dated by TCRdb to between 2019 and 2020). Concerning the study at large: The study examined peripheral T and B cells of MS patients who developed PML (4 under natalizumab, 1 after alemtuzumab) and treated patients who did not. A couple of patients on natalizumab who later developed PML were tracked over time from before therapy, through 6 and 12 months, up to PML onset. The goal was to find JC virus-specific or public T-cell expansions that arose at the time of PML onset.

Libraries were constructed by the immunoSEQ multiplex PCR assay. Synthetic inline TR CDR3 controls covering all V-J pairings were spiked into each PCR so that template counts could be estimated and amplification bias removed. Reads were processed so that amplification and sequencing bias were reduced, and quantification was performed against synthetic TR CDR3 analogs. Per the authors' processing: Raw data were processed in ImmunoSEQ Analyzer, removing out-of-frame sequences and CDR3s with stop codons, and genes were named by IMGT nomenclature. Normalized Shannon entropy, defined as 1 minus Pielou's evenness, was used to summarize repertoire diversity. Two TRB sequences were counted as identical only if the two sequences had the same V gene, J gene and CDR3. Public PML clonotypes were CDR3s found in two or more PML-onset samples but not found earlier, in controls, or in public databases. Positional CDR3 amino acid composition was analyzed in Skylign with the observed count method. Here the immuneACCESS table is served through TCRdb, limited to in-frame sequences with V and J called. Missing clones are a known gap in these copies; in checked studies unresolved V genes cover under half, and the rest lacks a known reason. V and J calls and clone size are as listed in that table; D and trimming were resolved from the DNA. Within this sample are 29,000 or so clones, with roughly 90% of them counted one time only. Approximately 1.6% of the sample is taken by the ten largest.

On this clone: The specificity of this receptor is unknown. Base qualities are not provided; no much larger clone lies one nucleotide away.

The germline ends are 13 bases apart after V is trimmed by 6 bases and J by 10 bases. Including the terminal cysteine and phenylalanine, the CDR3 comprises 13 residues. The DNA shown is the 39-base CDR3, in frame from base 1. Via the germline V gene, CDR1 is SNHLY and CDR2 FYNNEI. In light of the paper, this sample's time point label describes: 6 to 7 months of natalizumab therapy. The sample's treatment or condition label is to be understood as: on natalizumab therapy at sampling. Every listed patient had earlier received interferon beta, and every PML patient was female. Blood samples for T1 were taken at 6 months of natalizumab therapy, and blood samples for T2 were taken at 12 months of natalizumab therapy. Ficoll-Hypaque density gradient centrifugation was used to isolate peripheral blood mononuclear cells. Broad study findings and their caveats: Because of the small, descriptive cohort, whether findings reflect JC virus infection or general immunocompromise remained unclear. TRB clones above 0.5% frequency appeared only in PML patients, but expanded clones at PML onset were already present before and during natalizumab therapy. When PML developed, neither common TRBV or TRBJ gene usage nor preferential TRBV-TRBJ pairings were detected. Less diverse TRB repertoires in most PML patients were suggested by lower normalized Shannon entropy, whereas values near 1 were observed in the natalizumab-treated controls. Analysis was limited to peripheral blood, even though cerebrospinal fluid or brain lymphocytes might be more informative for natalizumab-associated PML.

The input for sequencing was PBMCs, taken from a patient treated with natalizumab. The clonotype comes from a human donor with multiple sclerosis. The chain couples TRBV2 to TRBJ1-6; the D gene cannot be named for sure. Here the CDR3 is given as CASRPRLDSPLHF. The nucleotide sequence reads TGTGCCAGCAGACCCCGCCTCGACTCACCCCTCCACTTT.